This T cell receptor (beta chain) was obtained from a study of T-cell memory formation after mild COVID-19 (dated by TCRdb to the early 2020s). For context, the study as a whole: TCR sequence clusters from the two donors were largely donor specific. Longitudinal TCRalpha and TCRbeta repertoire sequencing tracked T-cell clones expanding and contracting after mild COVID-19 in a couple of donors. Two young, previously healthy adult volunteers made up the cohort, one male and one female. Broad study findings and their caveats: The study included only a couple of mild cases, and larger cohorts that include severe cases with pre-infection samples were judged to be necessary. From day 15 to 85, contracting clones showed balanced CD4/CD8 phenotypes, whereas a second wave of clones that expanded from day 15 to 37 leaned towards CD4+. Contracting CD4+ clones were found mainly in CM and EM memory subsets, while CD8+ clones were enriched in EMRA. The detection of some responding clones in pre-infection memory suggests that pre-existing cross-reactive memory T cells joined the SARS-CoV-2 response. SARS-CoV-2 specificity was not confirmed for the second-wave clones peaking on day 37.

Comments on this clonotype: Its target antigen remains unknown. No much larger clone is present one base from it, and per-base qualities are unavailable.

Sequencing relied on an Illumina NovaSeq 6000. TCRalpha and TCRbeta cDNA libraries were constructed by 5'RACE with constant-segment primers, with sample barcodes and unique molecular identifiers being introduced. Trizol reagent was used to extract RNA from every sample. Libraries were amplified in two PCR steps, with a second sample barcode and Illumina TruSeq adapters added in the second step. Sequencing of the libraries was done on an Illumina NovaSeq, producing 2 x 150 bp paired-end reads. The paper's processing steps were these. The reads were demultiplexed and collapsed into UMI-guided consensus sequences using migec v1.2.7. With mixcr v2.1.11, UMI consensuses were aligned to TRA and TRB V and J templates and assembled into clonotypes. A clonotype was counted as expanded or contracted only if both edgeR and NoisET called the change significant, with noise models trained on biological replicates. For edgeR calls, the cutoffs were a false discovery rate-adjusted p below 0.01 and a log2 fold-change threshold of 1. PCA with hierarchical clustering of max-normalized trajectories of the 1000 most abundant clonotypes was used as exploratory dynamics analysis. Each responding clone was given a CD4 or CD8 phenotype based on the CD4+ and CD8+ repertoires, which had been sequenced separately. TCRdb reanalyzed the raw reads on its own, using fastp at Q25 for trimming and MiXCR for clone calling, and kept in-frame beta chains. CDR3 protein duplicates are merged, each entry listing the most common genes and DNA. TCRdb, not the authors, supplied the V and J calls. The sample table contains about 450,000 distinct CDR3 sequences; only one count was recorded for more than 20% of them. The ten largest clones add up to 13% of the sample.

Ficoll-Paque density gradient centrifugation was the method used to isolate PBMCs. Sequences SGHRS (CDR1) and YFSETQ (CDR2) are obtained from the germline V gene. V gives up 0 bases and J gives up 2 bases, and the segment between their germline ends measures 6 bases. There are 14 amino acids in the CDR3, from cysteine to phenylalanine inclusive. Here the CDR3 DNA is all that survives: 42 bases in frame from base 1. The sample was PBMCs or a T cell subset sorted from them (not recorded which). The receptor comes from an adult woman who had mild COVID-19 (a few samples of this study predate the infection). The sample titles of this study are shuffled in the database, so cell type and time point are left out; the donor was told from shared clones. The receptor chain draws on TRBV5-1 and TRBJ2-1; the D gene remains uncertain. The CDR3 sequence is CASSLGRTYNEQFF. The DNA sequence is given as TGCGCCAGCAGCTTGGGACGGACCTACAATGAGCAGTTCTTC.